These T cell receptor beta chains were read from a single sample in a study of identical twins. TCRdb analysed the 5' RACE reads with MiXCR anew, one entry per CDR3 protein. The sample has roughly 490,000 distinct CDR3 sequences; roughly an eighth are singletons. The same sample was also used in a study of yellow fever vaccine responses in identical twins.

Input material: CD4+ T cells sorted from blood. These receptors all come from a woman aged 18-29 years in good health. Both conserved end residues are part of each CDR3. A D gene is named only where the DNA matches it firmly. The listing skips clone size in some rows; elsewhere it reads once, few, many or a size class.

size: few
J: TRBJ2-1
V: TRBV10-3
D: TRBD2
DNA: TGTGCCATCAGTGTTAGCGGGAGTTTTGATGAGCAGTTCTTC
CDR3: CAISVSGSFDEQFF

size: NA
J: TRBJ2-7
V: TRBV9
D: TRBD1
DNA: TGTGCCAGCAGCGTCACAGGGGCCTCCTACGAGCAGTACTTC
CDR3: CASSVTGASYEQYF

size: NA
J: TRBJ1-2
V: TRBV20-1
D: NA
DNA: TGCAGTGCGCCGACAGCCGGGAAGGGCTACACCTTC
CDR3: CSAPTAGKGYTF

size: NA
J: TRBJ1-6
V: TRBV6-1
D: NA
DNA: TGTGCCAGCAGTAGAAGGAACAGCGGAGATTCACCCCTCCACTTT
CDR3: CASSRRNSGDSPLHF

size: few
J: TRBJ1-1
V: TRBV12-3/TRBV12-4
D: TRBD1
DNA: TGTGCCAGCAGTCCAAACCGGGACAGTGAAGCTTTCTTT
CDR3: CASSPNRDSEAFF

size: many
J: TRBJ2-4
V: TRBV2
D: NA
DNA: TGTGCCAGCAGGGCAGGGAACATTCAGTACTTC
CDR3: CASRAGNIQYF

size: NA
J: TRBJ2-2
V: TRBV9
D: NA
DNA: TGTGCCAGCAGCGTAGGAGGGTCGGGTACCGGGGAGCTGTTTTTT
CDR3: CASSVGGSGTGELFF

size: many
J: TRBJ1-5
V: TRBV20-1
D: TRBD1
DNA: TGCAGTGCCAACAGGGGGAATCAGCCCCAGCATTTT
CDR3: CSANRGNQPQHF

size: few
J: TRBJ1-1
V: TRBV6-6
D: TRBD1
DNA: TGTGCCAGCAGCCGACAGGGCCATACTGAAGCTTTCTTT
CDR3: CASSRQGHTEAFF

size: few
J: TRBJ1-5
V: TRBV28
D: TRBD1
DNA: TGTGCCAGCAGTCTGACAGGGGTGAGTCAGCCCCAGCATTTT
CDR3: CASSLTGVSQPQHF

size: few
J: TRBJ2-5
V: TRBV6-1
D: NA
DNA: TGTGCCAGCAGCCCGGAGGGACACATCCAAGAGACCCAGTACTTC
CDR3: CASSPEGHIQETQYF

size: NA
J: TRBJ1-1
V: TRBV5-1
D: NA
DNA: TGCGCCAGCAGCTTGGTGAGGTTTCGGGACGACCAGGCAGAGGGAACTGAAGCTTTCTTT
CDR3: CASSLVRFRDDQAEGTEAFF

size: NA
J: TRBJ2-7
V: TRBV4-3
D: NA
DNA: TGCGCCAGCAGCCAAGATGACGGGGCCTACGAGCAGTACTTC
CDR3: CASSQDDGAYEQYF

size: NA
J: TRBJ2-3
V: TRBV20-1
D: TRBD2
DNA: TGCAGTGCTAGGCTAGCGGGAGGGCCGGGCACAGATACGCAGTATTTT
CDR3: CSARLAGGPGTDTQYF

size: few
J: TRBJ2-7
V: TRBV10-2
D: TRBD2
DNA: TGCGCCAGCAGTGGGATCCTAGCGGGAGGCTACGAGCAGTACTTC
CDR3: CASSGILAGGYEQYF